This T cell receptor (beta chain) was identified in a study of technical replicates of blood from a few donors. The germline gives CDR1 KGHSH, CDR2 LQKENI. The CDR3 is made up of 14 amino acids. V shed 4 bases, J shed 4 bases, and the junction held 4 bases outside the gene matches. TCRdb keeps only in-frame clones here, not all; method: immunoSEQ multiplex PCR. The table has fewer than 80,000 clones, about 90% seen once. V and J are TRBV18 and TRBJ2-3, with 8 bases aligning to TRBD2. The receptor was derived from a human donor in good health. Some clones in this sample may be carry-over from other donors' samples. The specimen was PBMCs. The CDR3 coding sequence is TGTGCCAGCTCACATGGGACTAGTGCAGATACGCAGTATTTT. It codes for CASSHGTSADTQYF.